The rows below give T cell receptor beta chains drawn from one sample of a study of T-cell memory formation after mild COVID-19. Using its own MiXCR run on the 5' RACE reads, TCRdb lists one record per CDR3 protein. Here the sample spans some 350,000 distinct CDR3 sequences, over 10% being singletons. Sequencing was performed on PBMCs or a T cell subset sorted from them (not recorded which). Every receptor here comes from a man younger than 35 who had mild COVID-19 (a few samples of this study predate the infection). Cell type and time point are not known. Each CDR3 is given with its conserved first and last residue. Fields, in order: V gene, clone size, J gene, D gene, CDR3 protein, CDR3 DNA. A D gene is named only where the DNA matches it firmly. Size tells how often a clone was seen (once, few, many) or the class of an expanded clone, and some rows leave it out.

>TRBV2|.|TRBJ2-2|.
CASCRGNTGELFF
TGTGCCAGCTGCAGGGGCAACACCGGGGAGCTGTTTTTT
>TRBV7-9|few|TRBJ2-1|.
CASSSPWGSYNEQFF
TGTGCCAGCAGCTCCCCCTGGGGCTCCTACAATGAGCAGTTCTTC
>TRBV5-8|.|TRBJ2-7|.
CASSLVGGATYEQYF
TGTGCCAGCAGCTTGGTGGGGGGGGCCACCTACGAGCAGTACTTC
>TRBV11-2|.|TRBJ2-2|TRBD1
CASSDGQGYGGELFF
TGTGCCAGCAGCGACGGACAGGGGTATGGCGGGGAGCTGTTTTTT
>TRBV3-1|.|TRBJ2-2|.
CASSHGGELFF
TGTGCCAGCAGCCATGGCGGGGAGCTGTTTTTT
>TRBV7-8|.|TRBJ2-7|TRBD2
CASSLPRRGGSYEQYF
TGTGCCAGCAGCTTACCCCGCCGCGGGGGGTCATACGAGCAGTACTTC
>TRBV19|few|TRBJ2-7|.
CASKDSSFSYEQYF
TGTGCCAGTAAGGACAGCAGTTTTTCCTACGAGCAGTACTTC
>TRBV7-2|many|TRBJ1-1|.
CASSGLGRAEAFF
TGTGCCAGCAGCGGATTGGGAAGGGCTGAAGCTTTCTTT
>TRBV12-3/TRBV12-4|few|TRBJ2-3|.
CASTLSSGDTQYF
TGTGCCAGCACCCTCTCCTCGGGGGATACGCAGTATTTT
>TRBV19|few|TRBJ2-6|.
CASSIGASGANVLTF
TGTGCCAGTAGTATAGGGGCTTCTGGGGCCAACGTCCTGACTTTC
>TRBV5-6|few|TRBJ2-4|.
CASSFKGGNIQYF
TGTGCCAGCAGCTTTAAGGGGGGAAACATTCAGTACTTC
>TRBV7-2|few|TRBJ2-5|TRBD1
CASRKGQEETQYF
TGTGCCAGCAGGAAAGGACAGGAAGAGACCCAGTACTTC
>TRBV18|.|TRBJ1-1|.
CASSPPGEPREAFF
TGTGCCAGCTCACCACCAGGGGAGCCTCGGGAAGCTTTCTTT
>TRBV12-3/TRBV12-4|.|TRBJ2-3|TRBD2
CASSLDASGGIGTQYF
TGTGCCAGCAGTTTAGATGCTAGCGGGGGGATCGGTACGCAGTATTTT
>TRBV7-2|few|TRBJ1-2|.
CASTTERQPLYGYTF
TGTGCCAGCACCACCGAGCGGCAACCACTCTATGGCTACACCTTC
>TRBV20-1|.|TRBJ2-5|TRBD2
CSAITGTSQETQYF
TGCAGTGCTATAACCGGGACTAGTCAAGAGACCCAGTACTTC
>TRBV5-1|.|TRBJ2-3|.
CASSLTDSTDTQYF
TGCGCCAGCAGCTTGACGGACAGCACAGATACGCAGTATTTT
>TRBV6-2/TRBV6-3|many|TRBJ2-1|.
CASSYYRLSSYNEQFF
TGTGCCAGCAGTTACTATAGGCTAAGCTCCTACAATGAGCAGTTCTTC
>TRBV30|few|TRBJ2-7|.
CGGVGQSSYEQYF
TGTGGCGGTGTAGGACAGAGCTCCTACGAGCAGTACTTC
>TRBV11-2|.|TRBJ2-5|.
CASSSRWETQYF
TGTGCCAGCAGCTCACGGTGGGAGACCCAGTACTTC
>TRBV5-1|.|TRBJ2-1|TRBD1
CASSLDWDRDNEQFF
TGCGCCAGCAGCTTGGATTGGGACAGAGACAATGAGCAGTTCTTC
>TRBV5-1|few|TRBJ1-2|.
CASSPPSPGAGYTF
TGCGCCAGCAGCCCCCCATCCCCAGGGGCTGGCTACACCTTC
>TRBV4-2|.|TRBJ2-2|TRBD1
CASSQEGEGGASGELFF
TGTGCCAGCAGCCAAGAGGGGGAAGGGGGCGCGTCCGGGGAGCTGTTTTTT
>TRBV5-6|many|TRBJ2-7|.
CASSLALYEQYF
TGTGCCAGCAGCTTGGCCCTCTACGAGCAGTACTTC
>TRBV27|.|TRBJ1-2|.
CASSLSRQNYGYTF
TGTGCCAGCAGTTTATCGCGGCAGAACTATGGCTACACCTTC
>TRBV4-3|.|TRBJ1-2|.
CASSQEVTAWDPNYGYTF
TGCGCCAGCAGCCAAGAGGTGACAGCCTGGGACCCTAACTATGGCTACACCTTC
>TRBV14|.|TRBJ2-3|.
CASSQWEVSGTDTQYF
TGTGCCAGCAGCCAATGGGAGGTCTCAGGCACAGATACGCAGTATTTT
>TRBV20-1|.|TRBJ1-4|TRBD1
CSAWTGTGEKLFF
TGCAGTGCATGGACAGGGACCGGGGAAAAACTGTTTTTT